These 15 T cell receptor beta chains originate from one sample sequenced in a study of cytomegalovirus exposure and HLA in healthy donors. The PCR had 60 Vbeta and 13 Jbeta primers. Data came from immunoSEQ multiplex PCR; TCRdb stores just in-frame clones and leaves some out. The repertoire holds under 130,000 clones, with 78% as singletons. The specimen sequenced was PBMCs. All receptors derive from a man aged 25-45 years in good health and CMV-seronegative.

This clone was picked up one time. This chain uses TRBV28 with TRBJ2-5, with D unresolved. Germline V gene lookup returns CDR1 MDHEN and CDR2 SYDVKM. The V end was cut by 6 bases, the J end by 5 bases, with 13 bases between. The CDR3 sequence is 13 residues long. The DNA of the CDR3 is TGTGCCAGCAGGCCCCCCAACGCGGAGACCCAGTACTTC. This gives the protein CASRPPNAETQYF.

The chain is built from TRBV7-9 and TRBJ2-7; TRBD2 is a possible D gene (5 bases). Germline V gene data show CDR1 as SEHNR and CDR2 as FQNEAQ (reference sequence). The CDR3 length is 16 residues. V was shortened by 4 bases and J by 2 bases, with 18 bases between the two germline ends. CDR3 in amino acids: CASSSPEAGRAYEQYF. DNA for the CDR3: TGTGCCAGCAGCTCCCCCGAGGCGGGCAGAGCCTACGAGCAGTACTTC. Supplemented by reference TRBV7-9 and TRBJ2-7, the full variable domain reads DTGVSQNPRHKITKRGQNVTFRCDPISEHNRLYWYRQTLGQGPEFLTYFQNEAQLEKSRLLSDRFSAERPKGSFSTLEIQRTEQGDSAMYLCASSSPEAGRAYEQYFGPGTRLTVT.

This clone was counted once. The rearrangement joins TRBV19 to TRBJ2-6; no definite D call. This CDR3 spans 17 amino acids. Germline assignment: CDR1 LNHDA and CDR2 SQIVND (reference sequence). Deletions cut 7 bases from V and 0 bases from J, with 16 bases between. The CDR3 reads CASIRQAIPSGANVLTF. In DNA, the CDR3 is TGTGCCAGTATTCGGCAAGCGATCCCCTCTGGGGCCAACGTCCTGACTTTC.

V and J are TRBV7-9 and TRBJ1-3, with 8 bases that match TRBD1. Trimming cost V 5 bases and J 6 bases; bases outside gene matches: 6. The CDR3 length is 14 residues. Germline CDR1 reads SEHNR; CDR2 reads FQNEAQ (reference sequence). CDR3 nucleotides: TGTGCCAGCAGCGACAGGGGATTCGAAAACACCATATATTTT. Residues: CASSDRGFENTIYF.

This sequence joins TRBV7-9 and TRBJ1-1; 8 bases are shared with TRBD1. Trimming removed 5 bases from V and 1 base from J; junction bases left unmatched: 6. CDR3 length: 15 residues. Germline assignment: CDR1 SEHNR and CDR2 FQNEAQ (reference sequence). This CDR3 is CASSNPGTGNTEAFF. The CDR3 region has the DNA TGTGCCAGCAGCAACCCCGGGACAGGGAACACTGAAGCTTTCTTT. The variable domain in full, completed from reference TRBV7-9 and TRBJ1-1, reads DTGVSQNPRHKITKRGQNVTFRCDPISEHNRLYWYRQTLGQGPEFLTYFQNEAQLEKSRLLSDRFSAERPKGSFSTLEIQRTEQGDSAMYLCASSNPGTGNTEAFFGQGTRLTVV.

This clone was seen a handful of times. The V call is TRBV10-2, the J call TRBJ2-7; TRBD1 matches at 7 bases. The CDR3 is made up of 14 amino acids. Trimming cost V 5 bases and J 2 bases; bases outside gene matches: 6. Germline V CDR1 and CDR2: WSHSY, SAAADI. CDR3 residues: CASSNRQGTYEQYF. In DNA, the CDR3 is TGCGCCAGCAGTAACCGACAGGGTACCTACGAGCAGTACTTC.

This rearrangement joins TRBV27 to TRBJ2-7; 9 positions agree with TRBD1. The trim removed 4 bases at V and 3 bases at J, leaving 4 bases unmatched. Germline lookup yields CDR1 MNHEY and CDR2 SMNVEV (reference sequence). This CDR3 has 14 amino acids. As DNA, the CDR3 is TGTGCCAGCAGTTCGTCGGGACAGGGCTACGAGCAGTACTTC. The encoded protein is CASSSSGQGYEQYF.

This clone was found a few times. The gene calls are TRBV10-2 and TRBJ1-4; D might be TRBD1 (6 bases). Germline V gene data show CDR1 as WSHSY and CDR2 as SAAADI. The CDR3 covers 14 residues. Trimming stripped 3 bases from V and 3 bases from J, with 8 bases between. As DNA, the CDR3 is TGCGCCAGCAGTGAAGGACAGTCTAATGAAAAACTGTTTTTT. Protein product: CASSEGQSNEKLFF.

The V call is TRBV11-3, the J call TRBJ2-3; D is perhaps TRBD2 (5 bases). V lost 5 bases, J lost 0 bases, and 18 bases lay in between. This CDR3 comprises 17 residues. Germline values: CDR1 SGHNT, CDR2 YENEEA. The CDR3 loop is CASSPSPQTASTDTQYF. CDR3 sequence (DNA): TGTGCCAGCAGCCCTAGCCCCCAGACCGCTAGCACAGATACGCAGTATTTT.

Points on this clone: The CDR3 ends on some other residue instead of the conserved phenylalanine or tryptophan, so this is likely a read error. The rearrangement links TRBV7-6 to TRBJ2-7; 10 bases agree with TRBD2. This CDR3 has 21 amino acids. CDR1 SGHVS and CDR2 FNYEAQ come from the germline V gene. V gave up 0 bases and J gave up 0 bases; unmatched junction bases: 17. The CDR3 region has the DNA TGTGCCAGCAGCTTAGCGGGACTAGCGAGCTTTGAGGGATTCAGCTCCTACGAGCAGTACCTC. Translated, it gives CASSLAGLASFEGFSSYEQYL.

The chain recombines TRBV5-1 with TRBJ2-6, with TRBD2 as a possible D gene (6 bases). This CDR3 has 18 amino acids. Trimming took off 5 bases at V and 0 bases at J, with 18 bases between the two ends. From germline, CDR1 is SGHRS and CDR2 YFSETQ. The CDR3 spells CASRGGVSILSGANVLTF. The DNA of the CDR3 is TGCGCCAGCAGGGGGGGAGTTAGCATCCTCTCTGGGGCCAACGTCCTGACTTTC. Drawing the rest from reference TRBV5-1 and TRBJ2-6, the complete variable domain is KAGVTQTPRYLIKTRGQQVTLSCSPISGHRSVSWYQQTPGQGLQFLFEYFSETQRNKGNFPGRFSGRQFSNSRSEMNVSTLELGDSALYLCASRGGVSILSGANVLTFGAGSRLTVL.

This chain connects TRBV13 to TRBJ1-2; 9 bases are a match to TRBD1. J was trimmed by 6 bases and V by 2 bases; bases with no gene match: 7. Germline lookup yields CDR1 PRHDT and CDR2 FYEKMQ (reference sequence). This CDR3 comprises 15 residues. The CDR3 DNA reads TGTGCCAGCAGCTTACTGGACAGGGGATGGAATGGCTACACCTTC. It is translated as CASSLLDRGWNGYTF.

The chain is built from TRBV6-6 and TRBJ2-7; TRBD2 matches at 8 bases. Germline V gene sequence: CDR1 MNHNY, CDR2 SVGAGI (reference sequence). The CDR3 extends over 15 amino acids. V dropped 2 bases and J dropped 3; count of bases not matched to a gene: 6. CDR3 sequence: CASSYPAGGFYEQYF. The CDR3 DNA reads TGTGCCAGCAGTTACCCCGCGGGGGGCTTCTACGAGCAGTACTTC.

The CDR3 DNA reads TGTGCCAGCGGCAGACTAGATCAAGAGACCCAGTACTTC. Translation: CASGRLDQETQYF. V and J are TRBV5-6 and TRBJ2-5; a weak D match, TRBD2 (6 bases). V lost 7 bases and J lost 2, with 12 bases in between. The germline CDR1 and CDR2 sequences are SGHDT and YYEEEE. CDR3 length: 13 residues.

The chain uses TRBV5-4 and TRBJ2-5; TRBD2 agrees at 11 bases. V gave up 4 bases and J gave up 4 bases; unmatched junction bases: 9. CDR3 length: 16 residues. Germline loops: CDR1 SGHNT, CDR2 YYREEE (reference sequence). CDR3 loop: CASSPTSGSARETQYF. DNA for the CDR3: TGTGCCAGCAGCCCTACTAGCGGGAGTGCCCGAGAGACCCAGTACTTC.